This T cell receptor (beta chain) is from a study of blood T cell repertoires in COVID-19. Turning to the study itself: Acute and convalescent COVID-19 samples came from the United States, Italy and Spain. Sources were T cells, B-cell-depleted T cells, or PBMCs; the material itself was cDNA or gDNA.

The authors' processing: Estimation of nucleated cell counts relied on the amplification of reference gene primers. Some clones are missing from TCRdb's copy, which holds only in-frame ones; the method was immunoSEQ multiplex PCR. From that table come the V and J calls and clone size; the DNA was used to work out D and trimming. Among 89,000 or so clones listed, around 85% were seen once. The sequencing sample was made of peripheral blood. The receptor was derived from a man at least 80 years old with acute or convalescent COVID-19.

The CDR3 nucleotides read TGTGCCAGCAGGGGACTAGCGGAGAACACCGGGGAGCTGTTTTTT. This codes for CASRGLAENTGELFF. This rearrangement joins TRBV6-5 to TRBJ2-2, with TRBD2 matching over 11 bases. The V gene's germline CDR1 is MNHEY and CDR2 SVGAGI. J gave up 1 base and V 6 bases, and 1 base lay outside the gene matches. This CDR3 is built from 15 residues.